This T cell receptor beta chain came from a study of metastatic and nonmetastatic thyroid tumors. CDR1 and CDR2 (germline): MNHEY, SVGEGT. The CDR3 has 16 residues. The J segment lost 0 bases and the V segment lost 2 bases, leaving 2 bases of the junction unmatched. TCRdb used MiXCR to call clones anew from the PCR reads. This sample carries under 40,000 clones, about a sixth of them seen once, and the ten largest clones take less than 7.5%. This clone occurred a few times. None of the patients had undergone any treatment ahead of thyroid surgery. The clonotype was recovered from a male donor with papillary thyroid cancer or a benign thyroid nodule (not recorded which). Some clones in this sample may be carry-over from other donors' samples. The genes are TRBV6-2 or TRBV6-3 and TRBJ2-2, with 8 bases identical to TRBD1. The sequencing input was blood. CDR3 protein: CASSYRTGSNTGELFF. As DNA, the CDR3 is TGTGCCAGCAGTTACCGGACAGGGTCGAACACCGGGGAGCTGTTTTTT.